One sample yielded the 29 T cell receptor beta chains listed below, sequenced in a study of CD4 T cells in relation to SARS-CoV-2 and coronaviruses. Measured with immunoSEQ multiplex PCR; TCRdb has only the in-frame clones, and not every one. The sample lists approximately 20,000 clones, over 70% occurring once. No cognate antigen is known for these TCRs. CD4+ T cells from unexposed donors were obtained before the COVID-19 pandemic (2011-2018). Isolation of CD4+ T cells took place after 10 days in culture. Sample: CD4+ T cells from PBMCs, cultured in vitro. Receptors originate from a human donor in good health.

The chain links TRBV19 to TRBJ1-6, with a weak D call TRBD1 (5 bases). In germline, CDR1 is LNHDA, CDR2 SQIVND (reference sequence). The CDR3 contains 15 residues. With 7 bases removed from V and 9 bases from J, the gap between germline ends came to 19 bases. DNA for the CDR3: TGTGCCAGTACCCCTCGGGACGGCTCTAGTTCACCCCTCCACTTT. Its translation: CASTPRDGSSSPLHF. Looking up the rest from reference TRBV19 and TRBJ1-6 gives the full variable domain: DGGITQSPKYLFRKEGQNVTLSCEQNLNHDAMYWYRQDPGQGLRLIYYSQIVNDFQKGDIAEGYSVSREKKESFPLTVTSAQKNPTAFYLCASTPRDGSSSPLHFGNGTRLTVT.

The chain couples TRBV18 to TRBJ2-7; possibly TRBD1 or TRBD2 for D (5 bases each). V shed 2 bases and J shed 2 bases, with 13 bases lying between them. Germline V gene data show CDR1 as KGHSH and CDR2 as LQKENI. This CDR3 spans 15 amino acids. The CDR3 sequence: CASSPKGTDTYEQYF. CDR3 in DNA: TGTGCCAGCTCACCAAAAGGGACGGATACCTACGAGCAGTACTTC.

This clone was seen a handful of times. The rearrangement joins TRBV6-5 to TRBJ2-5; D is unclear. In germline, CDR1 is MNHEY, CDR2 SVGAGI. The CDR3 consists of 11 residues. Trimming stripped 6 bases from V and 5 bases from J, with 7 bases between. In DNA, the CDR3 is TGTGCCAGCAGGGAGCTCGAGACCCAGTACTTC. Amino acid sequence: CASRELETQYF.

This clone has a single count. The chain recombines TRBV4-2 with TRBJ1-3; weak D call: TRBD1 (6 bases). The CDR3 totals 18 residues. CDR1 and CDR2 (germline): LGHNA, YNFKEQ. The V and J ends lost 1 base and 0 bases respectively, with 16 bases between them. This CDR3 reads CASSQARTGPYSGNTIYF. CDR3 DNA: TGTGCCAGCAGCCAAGCGAGAACAGGGCCCTACTCTGGAAACACCATATATTTT.

This clone was picked up a small number of times. The genes are TRBV27 and TRBJ2-1; TRBD2 aligns across 14 bases. CDR1 and CDR2 from the germline V gene are MNHEY and SMNVEV (reference sequence). V trimming: 2 bases; J trimming: 8 bases; junction bases outside the gene matches: 5. The CDR3 extends over 16 amino acids. The CDR3 sequence: CASSLRLAGGGDEQFF. For the CDR3, the DNA is TGTGCCAGCAGTTTACGACTAGCGGGGGGGGGTGATGAGCAGTTCTTC.

The V and J genes are TRBV5-6 and TRBJ2-2, with a weak D call TRBD2 (5 bases). Germline V gives CDR1 SGHDT, CDR2 YYEEEE. This CDR3 spans 16 amino acids. The ends were cut back, 0 bases at V and 1 base at J, with 10 bases in the middle. The CDR3 region has the DNA TGTGCCAGCAGCTTGGGGGGTCGGGGGAACACCGGGGAGCTGTTTTTT. This sequence encodes CASSLGGRGNTGELFF.

This clone was observed once. The chain has TRBV21-1 and TRBJ2-1. TRBV21-1 is marked as a pseudogene. The CDR3 runs 19 residues. The CDR3 DNA reads TGTGCCAGCAGCAAAGTCGATTATCGTGAGACGGTCCTAATAGGTGAGCAGTTCTTC. The encoded protein is CASSKVDYRETVLIGEQFF.

The CDR3 region is CASSLTSEGGTQYF. DNA of the CDR3: TGTGCCAGCAGTCTGACTAGCGAGGGGGGTACGCAGTATTTT. The chain links TRBV6-5 to TRBJ2-3, with 8 bases lining up with TRBD2. CDR3 length equals 14 residues. With 5 bases clipped from V and 8 bases from J, the junction kept 9 bases outside the gene matches. Germline assignment: CDR1 MNHEY and CDR2 SVGAGI.

The J gene is TRBJ1-5, the V gene TRBV28; perhaps TRBD1 as D (6 bases). Germline CDR1 reads MDHEN; CDR2 reads SYDVKM. This CDR3 region has 18 residues. V gave up 2 bases and J gave up 9 bases, with 26 bases separating them. The CDR3 sequence: CASSLGGAGVGAWLPQHF. For the CDR3, the DNA is TGTGCCAGCAGTTTAGGGGGTGCAGGGGTTGGAGCATGGTTGCCCCAGCATTTT.

CDR3 nucleotides: TGTGCCAGCACCGCTGGCCTTCCCCTTCATGAAAAACTGTTTTTT. As protein: CASTAGLPLHEKLFF. The chain combines TRBV2 with TRBJ1-4, with D hard to call. The V and J ends lost 7 bases and 6 bases respectively, with 18 bases between them. CDR3 length: 15 amino acids. Germline loops: CDR1 SNHLY, CDR2 FYNNEI.

The chain joins TRBV2 to TRBJ2-2; D may be TRBD2 (5 bases). From germline, CDR1 is SNHLY and CDR2 FYNNEI. The CDR3 is 13 amino acids. Trimming cost V 8 bases and J 7 bases, with 14 bases left between them. The CDR3 sequence: CASVEREGGELFF. The DNA of the CDR3 is TGTGCCAGCGTGGAGAGGGAAGGCGGGGAGCTGTTTTTT.

The chain couples TRBV19 to TRBJ2-1, with 12 bases matching TRBD1. Per the germline V gene, CDR1 is LNHDA and CDR2 is SQIVND (reference sequence). The V gene end was trimmed by 7 bases and the J gene end by 0 bases; junction bases not matched to a gene: 7. This CDR3 region has 17 residues. The CDR3: CASTGQGASFSYNEQFF. Written as DNA, the CDR3 is TGTGCCAGTACGGGACAGGGGGCATCTTTCTCCTACAATGAGCAGTTCTTC.

V usage is TRBV4-1 and J usage is TRBJ1-6; D unclear. Germline V CDR1 and CDR2: MGHRA, YSYEKL. Trimming took 3 bases from V and 10 from J, leaving 16 bases between them. This CDR3 is 15 amino acids long. The CDR3 sequence is CASSQLSNLLSPLHF. The DNA for the CDR3 is TGCGCCAGCAGCCAGCTAAGTAACCTCCTGTCACCCCTCCACTTT.

In its sample, this clone was seen once. This chain connects TRBV28 to TRBJ2-5; D unresolved. The CDR3 has 12 amino acids. Trimming took off 8 bases at V and 1 base at J, with 8 bases between the two ends. Germline lookup yields CDR1 MDHEN and CDR2 SYDVKM. The CDR3 is CASGRPQETQYF. The DNA of the CDR3 is TGTGCCAGCGGACGGCCCCAAGAGACCCAGTACTTC.

V gene TRBV12-3 or TRBV12-4 combines with J gene TRBJ2-2; D uncertain. The CDR3 extends over 12 amino acids. Trimming left V 2 bases short and J 9 bases short, with 7 bases between. CDR3 nucleotides: TGTGCCAGCAGTTTAAATAACCGGGAGCTGTTTTTT. Its protein product is CASSLNNRELFF.

This rearrangement joins TRBV6-5 to TRBJ2-3, with D hard to call. CDR3 size: 11 residues. CDR1 is MNHEY, CDR2 SVGAGI, per germline. V lost 6 bases and J 3 bases, leaving 4 bases between the germline ends. The CDR3 sequence: CASRSTDTQYF. The CDR3 coding sequence is TGTGCCAGCAGATCGACAGATACGCAGTATTTT.

This clone appeared once. The chain links TRBV5-6 to TRBJ2-5; possibly TRBD1 for D (5 bases). This CDR3 region has 15 residues. The V gene's germline CDR1 is SGHDT and CDR2 YYEEEE. The V end lost 4 bases, the J end lost 4 bases, and 17 bases lay between the germline ends. Written as DNA, the CDR3 is TGTGCCAGCAGCCCCACCCGGACACTTGCAGAGACCCAGTACTTC. Translating it yields CASSPTRTLAETQYF.

The gene calls are TRBV3-1 (or the pseudogene TRBV3-2) and TRBJ2-7; D tentatively reads TRBD1 or TRBD2 (6 bases each). CDR1 and CDR2 from the germline V gene are LGHDT and YNNKEL (reference sequence). With 3 bases removed from V and 3 bases from J, the gap between germline ends came to 15 bases. This CDR3 has 15 residues. The CDR3 DNA is TGTGCCAGCAGCCAGGCCGGGGGCCAATACTACGAGCAGTACTTC. Residues: CASSQAGGQYYEQYF.

The V gene is TRBV6-5, the J gene TRBJ1-5, with D perhaps matching TRBD1 (6 bases). V lost 1 base and J 6 bases, leaving 13 bases between the germline ends. The CDR3 spans 15 residues. Germline assignment: CDR1 MNHEY and CDR2 SVGAGI. The CDR3 DNA follows: TGTGCCAGCAGTTACTTTCCAGGGGCGGGTCAGCCCCAGCATTTT. Translation gives CASSYFPGAGQPQHF.

The chain employs TRBV19 and TRBJ1-4; D remains unclear. Germline V CDR1 and CDR2: LNHDA, SQIVND (reference sequence). Trimming cost V 3 bases and J 8 bases, with 16 bases left between them. This CDR3 is built from 15 residues. This CDR3 is CASSMANGQDEKLFF. The DNA of the CDR3 is TGTGCCAGTAGTATGGCCAACGGGCAGGACGAAAAACTGTTTTTT.

The V and J genes are TRBV20-1 and TRBJ2-3, with TRBD2 matching 7 bases. V lost 3 bases to trimming and J lost 0 bases; unmatched junction nucleotides: 9. CDR3 length: 16 amino acids. Germline V gene sequence: CDR1 DFQATT, CDR2 SNEGSKA (reference sequence). The CDR3 here is CSASGGRETSTDTQYF. CDR3 sequence (DNA): TGCAGTGCTAGTGGCGGGCGGGAGACTAGCACAGATACGCAGTATTTT.

This chain links TRBV13 with TRBJ2-5; no definite D call. The CDR3 consists of 14 residues. V was cut by 0 bases and J by 5 bases, with 10 bases left in between. Germline loops: CDR1 PRHDT, CDR2 FYEKMQ (reference sequence). The CDR3 nucleotides are TGTGCCAGCAGCTTAGGCCGGGTGGGGGAGACCCAGTACTTC. It specifies CASSLGRVGETQYF.

V usage is TRBV5-1 and J usage is TRBJ1-6; D is ambiguous. Germline V gene sequence: CDR1 SGHRS, CDR2 YFSETQ. V was cut by 4 bases and J by 5 bases, with 10 bases left in between. This CDR3 has 14 residues. CDR3 coding DNA: TGCGCCAGCAGCGCCACGAGGCATAATTCACCCCTCCACTTT. The encoded protein is CASSATRHNSPLHF.

This chain's CDR3 is CASRAGETSTDTQYF. Written as DNA, the CDR3 is TGTGCCAGCAGAGCAGGGGAAACTAGCACAGATACGCAGTATTTT. V and J are TRBV2 and TRBJ2-3; D might be TRBD1 (6 bases). The CDR3 contains 15 residues. From germline, CDR1 is SNHLY and CDR2 FYNNEI. The ends were cut back, 6 bases at V and 0 bases at J, with 13 bases in the middle.

This sequence joins TRBV3-1 (or the pseudogene TRBV3-2) and TRBJ1-2, with 11 positions matching TRBD1. The CDR3 has 17 amino acids. Looked up from germline, CDR1 is LGHDT and CDR2 is YNNKEL (reference sequence). J was trimmed by 3 bases and V by 5 bases; bases with no gene match: 11. CDR3 region: CASSKIIRDRGYYGYTF. The CDR3 DNA reads TGTGCCAGCAGCAAAATCATTCGGGACAGGGGGTACTATGGCTACACCTTC.

The V call is TRBV5-1, the J call TRBJ1-5; D not certain. With 3 bases removed from V and 4 bases from J, the gap between germline ends came to 8 bases. Germline values: CDR1 SGHRS, CDR2 YFSETQ. The CDR3 is 13 residues long. The chain's CDR3 is CASSYDKNQPQHF. CDR3 nucleotide sequence: TGCGCCAGCAGCTATGACAAAAATCAGCCCCAGCATTTT. Supplemented by reference TRBV5-1 and TRBJ1-5, the full variable domain reads KAGVTQTPRYLIKTRGQQVTLSCSPISGHRSVSWYQQTPGQGLQFLFEYFSETQRNKGNFPGRFSGRQFSNSRSEMNVSTLELGDSALYLCASSYDKNQPQHFGDGTRLSIL.

The V call is TRBV5-6, the J call TRBJ2-2; unclear D gene. V was trimmed by 6 bases and J by 6 bases, leaving 12 bases between them. Germline V gene data show CDR1 as SGHDT and CDR2 as YYEEEE. The CDR3 length is 13 residues. CDR3 nucleotide sequence: TGTGCCAGCACCACCCGCATCCCCGGGGAGCTGTTTTTT. Translating gives CASTTRIPGELFF. The full variable domain, in which reference TRBV5-6 and TRBJ2-2 provide the parts outside the CDR3, is DAGVTQSPTHLIKTRGQQVTLRCSPKSGHDTVSWYQQALGQGPQFIFQYYEEEERQRGNFPDRFSGHQFPNYSSELNVNALLLGDSALYLCASTTRIPGELFFGEGSRLTVL.

This clone appeared a single time. This chain links TRBV6-2 or TRBV6-3 with TRBJ2-1; 9 bases are a match to TRBD2. Losses at the gene ends were 0 bases for V and 7 bases for J; bases not matched to a gene: 7. The germline V gene has CDR1 MNHEY and CDR2 SVGEGT. The CDR3 totals 16 residues. The CDR3 bases are TGTGCCAGCAGTTACTCGGGACTAGCCGCGAGGAATGAGCAGTTCTTC. Amino acid sequence: CASSYSGLAARNEQFF.

The chain links TRBV6-2 or TRBV6-3 to TRBJ2-5; D unresolved. This CDR3 is 12 amino acids long. Germline V gives CDR1 MNHEY, CDR2 SVGEGT. Trimming stripped 3 bases from V and 6 bases from J, with 8 bases between. In DNA, the CDR3 is TGTGCCAGCAGTTATGTCGAGAAGACCCAGTACTTC. This sequence encodes CASSYVEKTQYF.